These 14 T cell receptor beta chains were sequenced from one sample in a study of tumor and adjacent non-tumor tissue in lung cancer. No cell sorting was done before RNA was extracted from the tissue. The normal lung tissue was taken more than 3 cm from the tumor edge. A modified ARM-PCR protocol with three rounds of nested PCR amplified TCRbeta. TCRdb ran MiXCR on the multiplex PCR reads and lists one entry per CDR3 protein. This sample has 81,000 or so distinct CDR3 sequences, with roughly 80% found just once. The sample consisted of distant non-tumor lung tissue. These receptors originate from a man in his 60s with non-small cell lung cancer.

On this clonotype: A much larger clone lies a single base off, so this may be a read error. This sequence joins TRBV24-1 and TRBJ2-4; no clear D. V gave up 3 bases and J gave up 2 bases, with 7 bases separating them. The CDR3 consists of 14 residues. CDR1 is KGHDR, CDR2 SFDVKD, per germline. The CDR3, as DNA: TGTGCCACCAGTGATGCGGATCCCAAAAACATTCAGTACTTC. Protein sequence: CATSDADPKNIQYF.

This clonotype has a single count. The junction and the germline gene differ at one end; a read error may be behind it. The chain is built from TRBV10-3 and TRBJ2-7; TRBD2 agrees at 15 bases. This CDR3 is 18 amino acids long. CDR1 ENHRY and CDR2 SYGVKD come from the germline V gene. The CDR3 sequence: CAISNGLAGGQQAYEQYF. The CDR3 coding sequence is TGTGCCATCAGTAATGGACTAGCGGGAGGGCAGCAGGCCTACGAGCAATACTTC.

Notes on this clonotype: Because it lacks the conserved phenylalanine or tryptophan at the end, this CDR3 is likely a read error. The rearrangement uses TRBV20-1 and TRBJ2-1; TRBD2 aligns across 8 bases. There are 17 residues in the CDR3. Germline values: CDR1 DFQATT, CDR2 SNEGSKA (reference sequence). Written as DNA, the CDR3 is TGCAGTCCTAGAGCTGAAAGGACTAGCTTAACTTTCGATGAGCAGTTCTCC. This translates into CSPRAERTSLTFDEQFS.

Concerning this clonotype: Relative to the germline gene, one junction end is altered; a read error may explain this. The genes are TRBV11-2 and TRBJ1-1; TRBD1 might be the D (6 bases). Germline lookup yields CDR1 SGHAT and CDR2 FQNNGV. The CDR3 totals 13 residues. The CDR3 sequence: CSSILDQGTEAFF. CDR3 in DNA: TGTTCCAGCATCTTAGATCAGGGGACTGAAGCTTTCTTT.

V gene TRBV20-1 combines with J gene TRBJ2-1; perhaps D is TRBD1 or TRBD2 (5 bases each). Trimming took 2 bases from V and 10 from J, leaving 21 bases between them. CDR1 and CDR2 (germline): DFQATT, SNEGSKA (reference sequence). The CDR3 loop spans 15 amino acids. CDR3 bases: TGCAGTGCTAGAATCGCTAACGGGACCGTAGGCGAGCAGTTCTTC. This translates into CSARIANGTVGEQFF.

Written as DNA, the CDR3 is TGTACCTGCAGCTTATCTCGGCTAACGGGAGGCAACAATGAGCAGTTCTTC. Translation: CTCSLSRLTGGNNEQFF. The chain has TRBV11-1 and TRBJ2-1; 7 bases map to TRBD2. The CDR3 contains 17 residues. Germline assignment: CDR1 SGHAT and CDR2 FQDESV (reference sequence).

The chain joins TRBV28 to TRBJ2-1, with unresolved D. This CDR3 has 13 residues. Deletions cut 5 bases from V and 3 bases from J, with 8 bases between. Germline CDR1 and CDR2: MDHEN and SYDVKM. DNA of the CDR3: TGTGCCAGCAGTAGGAATAGCTACAATGAGCAGTTCTTC. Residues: CASSRNSYNEQFF.

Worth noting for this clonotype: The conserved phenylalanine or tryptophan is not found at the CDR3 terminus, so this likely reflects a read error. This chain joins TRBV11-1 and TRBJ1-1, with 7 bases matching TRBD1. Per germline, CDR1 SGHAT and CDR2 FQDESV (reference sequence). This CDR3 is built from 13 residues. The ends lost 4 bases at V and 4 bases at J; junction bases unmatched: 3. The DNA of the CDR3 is TGTGCCAGCAGCTCGCAGGGGGGCACTGAAGCTTTCCTT. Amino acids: CASSSQGGTEAFL.

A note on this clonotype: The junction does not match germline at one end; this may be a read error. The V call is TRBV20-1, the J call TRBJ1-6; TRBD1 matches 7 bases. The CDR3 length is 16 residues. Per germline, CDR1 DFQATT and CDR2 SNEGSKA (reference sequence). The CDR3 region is CSVREGYTGADSPLHF. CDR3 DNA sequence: TGTAGTGTTAGAGAGGGGTATACAGGGGCCGATTCACCCCTCCACTTT.

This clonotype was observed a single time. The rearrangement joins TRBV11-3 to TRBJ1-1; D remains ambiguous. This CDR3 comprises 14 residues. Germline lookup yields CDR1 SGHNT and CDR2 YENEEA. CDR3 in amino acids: CLSSSHGRQTEAFF. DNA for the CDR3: TGTCTCAGCAGCTCGCACGGGCGGCAGACTGAAGCTTTCTTT.

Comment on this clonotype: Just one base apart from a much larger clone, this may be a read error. The CDR3 protein is CASKTGGVDSSPLHF. The CDR3 bases are TGCGCCAGCAAAACAGGGGGCGTCGATAGTTCACCCCTCCACTTT. The chain combines TRBV5-1 with TRBJ1-6, with 9 bases that match TRBD1. The CDR3 sequence is 15 residues long. The junction had 10 bases not matched to a gene; V was cut back by 6 bases and J by 9 bases. The V gene's germline CDR1 is SGHRS and CDR2 YFSETQ.

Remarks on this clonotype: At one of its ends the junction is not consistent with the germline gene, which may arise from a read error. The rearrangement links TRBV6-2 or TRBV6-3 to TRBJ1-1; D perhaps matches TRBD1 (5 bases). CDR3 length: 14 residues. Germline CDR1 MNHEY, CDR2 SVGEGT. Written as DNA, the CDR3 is TGTGCCAGCAGTGATGGATGGGGGAACATTGAAGCTTTCTTT. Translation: CASSDGWGNIEAFF.

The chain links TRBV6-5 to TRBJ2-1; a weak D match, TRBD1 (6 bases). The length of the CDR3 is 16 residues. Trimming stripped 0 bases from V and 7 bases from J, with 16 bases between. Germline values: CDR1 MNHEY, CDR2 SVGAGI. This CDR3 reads CASSYSKQGSYNEQFF. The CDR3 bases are TGTGCCAGCAGTTACTCGAAACAGGGAAGCTATAATGAGCAGTTCTTC.

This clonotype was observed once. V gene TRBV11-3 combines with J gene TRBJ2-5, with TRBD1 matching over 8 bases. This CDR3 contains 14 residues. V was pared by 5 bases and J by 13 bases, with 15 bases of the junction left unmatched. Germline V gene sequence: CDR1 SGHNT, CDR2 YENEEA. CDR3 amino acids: CASSKTDREEARYF. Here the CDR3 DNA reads TGTGCCAGCAGCAAAACGGACAGGGAAGAGGCTCGGTACTTC.